This TCR beta chain was found in a study of cytomegalovirus exposure and HLA in healthy donors. General study findings and limits: A highly shared variant cluster was judged a likely technical artifact. Association of a missense DCLRE1C variant with TCR beta V- and J-gene trimming was reported in a later analysis. The authors enumerated 180 or so TCR beta chains as linked to cytomegalovirus. In an earlier analysis, in some 540 donors, most V segments appeared productive either ~87% or ~30% of the time.

Details on this clone: Its matching antigen is unknown.

The PCR was carried out with 60 Vbeta primers and 13 Jbeta primers. Profiling relied on immunoSEQ multiplex PCR, and the TCRdb table lists in-frame clones only, not all of them. The sample has about 120,000 clones, more than 80% seen once. V shed 7 bases and J shed 1 base, with 10 bases lying between them. Looked up from germline, CDR1 is LNHDA and CDR2 is SQIVND (reference sequence). The CDR3 is made up of 14 amino acids. The rearrangement joins TRBV19 to TRBJ2-2; D is possibly TRBD1 (6 bases). This receptor was obtained from a man aged 30 to 39 in good health and CMV-seropositive. Sequencing was done on a sample of PBMCs. The CDR3: CASTWGRNTGELFF. CDR3 bases: TGTGCCAGTACCTGGGGGCGGAACACCGGGGAGCTGTTTTTT.